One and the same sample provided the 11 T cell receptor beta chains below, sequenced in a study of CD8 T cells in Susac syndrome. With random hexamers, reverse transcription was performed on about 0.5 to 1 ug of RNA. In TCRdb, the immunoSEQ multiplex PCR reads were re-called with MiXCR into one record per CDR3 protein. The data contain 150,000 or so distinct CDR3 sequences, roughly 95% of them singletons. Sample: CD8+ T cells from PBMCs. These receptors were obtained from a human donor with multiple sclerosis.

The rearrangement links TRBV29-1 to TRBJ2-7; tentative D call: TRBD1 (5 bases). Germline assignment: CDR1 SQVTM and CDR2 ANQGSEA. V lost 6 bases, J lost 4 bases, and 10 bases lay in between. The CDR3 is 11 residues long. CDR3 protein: CSVDQGYEQYF. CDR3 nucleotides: TGCAGCGTCGACCAGGGTTACGAGCAGTACTTC.

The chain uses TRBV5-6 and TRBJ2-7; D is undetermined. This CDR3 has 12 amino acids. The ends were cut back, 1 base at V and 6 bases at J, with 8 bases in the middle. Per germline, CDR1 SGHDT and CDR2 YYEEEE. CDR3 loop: CASSLWSREQYV. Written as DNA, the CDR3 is TGTGCCAGCAGCTTGTGGAGCCGCGAGCAGTACGTC.

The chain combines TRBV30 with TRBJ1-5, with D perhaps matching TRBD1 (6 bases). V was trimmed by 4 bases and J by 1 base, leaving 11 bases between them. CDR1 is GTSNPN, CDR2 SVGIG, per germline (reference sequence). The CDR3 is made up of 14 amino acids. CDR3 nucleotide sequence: TGTGCCTGGACAGGGGTAGGGAGCAATCAGCCCCAGCATTTT. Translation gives CAWTGVGSNQPQHF. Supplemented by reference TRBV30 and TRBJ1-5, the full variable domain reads SQTIHQWPATLVQPVGSPLSLECTVEGTSNPNLYWYRQAAGRGLQLLFYSVGIGQISSEVPQNLSASRPQDRQFILSSKKLLLSDSGFYLCAWTGVGSNQPQHFGDGTRLSIL.

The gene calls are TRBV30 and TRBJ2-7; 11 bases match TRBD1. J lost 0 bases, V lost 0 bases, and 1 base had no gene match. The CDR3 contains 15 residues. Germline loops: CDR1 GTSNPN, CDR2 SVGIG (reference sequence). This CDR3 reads CAWSVGTGGSYEQYF. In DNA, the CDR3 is TGTGCCTGGAGTGTGGGGACAGGGGGCTCCTACGAGCAGTACTTC.

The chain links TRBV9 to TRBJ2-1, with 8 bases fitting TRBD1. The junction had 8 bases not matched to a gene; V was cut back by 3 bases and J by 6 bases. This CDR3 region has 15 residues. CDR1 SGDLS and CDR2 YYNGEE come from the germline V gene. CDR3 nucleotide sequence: TGTGCCAGCAGCGCCGACAGGGGCCGCTTCAATGAGCAGTTCTTC. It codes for CASSADRGRFNEQFF.

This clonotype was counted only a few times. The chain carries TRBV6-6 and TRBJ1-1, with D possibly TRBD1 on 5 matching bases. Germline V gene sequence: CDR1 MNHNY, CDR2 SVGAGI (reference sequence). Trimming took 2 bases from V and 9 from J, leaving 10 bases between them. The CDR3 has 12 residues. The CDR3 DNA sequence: TGTGCCAGCAGTTACCCAGGGTCGAAAGCTTTCTTT. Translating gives CASSYPGSKAFF.

Here the CDR3 DNA reads TGTGCCAGCAGCCAAGATCAGGGGGCGAACACTGAAGCTTTCTTT. This translates into CASSQDQGANTEAFF. The genes are TRBV14 and TRBJ1-1, with TRBD1 identical over 8 bases. Germline-derived CDR1 and CDR2 are SGHDN and FVKESK. This CDR3 comprises 15 residues. The trim removed 0 bases at V and 1 base at J, leaving 1 base unmatched.

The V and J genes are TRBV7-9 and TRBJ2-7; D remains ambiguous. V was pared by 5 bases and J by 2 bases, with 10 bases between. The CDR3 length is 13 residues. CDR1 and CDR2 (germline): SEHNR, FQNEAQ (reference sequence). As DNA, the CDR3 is TGTGCCAGCAGCCCGGAAGCTACCTACGAGCAGTACTTC. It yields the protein CASSPEATYEQYF.

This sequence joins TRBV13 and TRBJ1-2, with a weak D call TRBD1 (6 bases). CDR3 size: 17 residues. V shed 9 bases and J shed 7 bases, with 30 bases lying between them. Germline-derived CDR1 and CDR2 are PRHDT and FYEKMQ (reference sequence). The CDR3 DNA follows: TGTGCCAGGTCAGGGGCTAACACCACGATCCGGTTGGGTGGCTACACCTTC. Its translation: CARSGANTTIRLGGYTF.

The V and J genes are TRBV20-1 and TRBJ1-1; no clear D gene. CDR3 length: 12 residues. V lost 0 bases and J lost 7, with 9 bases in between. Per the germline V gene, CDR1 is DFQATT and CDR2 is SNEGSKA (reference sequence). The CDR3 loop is CSARDMPDEAFF. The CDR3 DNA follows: TGCAGTGCTAGAGATATGCCAGATGAAGCTTTCTTT.

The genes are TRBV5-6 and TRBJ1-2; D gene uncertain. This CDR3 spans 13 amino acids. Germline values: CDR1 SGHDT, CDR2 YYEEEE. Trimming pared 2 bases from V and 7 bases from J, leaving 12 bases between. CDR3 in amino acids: CASSLGPGSGYTF. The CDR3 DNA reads TGTGCCAGCAGCTTAGGGCCGGGGAGTGGCTACACCTTC.